Listed here is a single T cell receptor beta chain. Its specificity is not known. The CDR3 is made up of 11 amino acids. Deletions cut 2 bases from V and 5 bases from J, with 3 bases between. Germline-derived CDR1 and CDR2 are MNHNS and SASEGT. The sample comes from a study of cytomegalovirus exposure and HLA in healthy donors. PCR primers comprised 60 Vbeta and 13 Jbeta primers. As originally analysed: An analysis performed later counted about 80 million unique TCR beta chains (roughly 11 million of them shared). Generated by immunoSEQ multiplex PCR, the TCRdb table keeps only in-frame clones and is missing some. D and trimming were read from the DNA, whereas the V and J calls and clone size are those reported in that table. This table lists approximately 140,000 clones. Study-wide findings and caveats: Overall, approximately 150 TCR beta chains were annotated as cytomegalovirus-associated. An analysis that was carried out later associated 16,000 or so TCR beta sequences with HLA alleles at 0.05 false discovery rate. In an earlier analysis, in approximately 570 donors, most V segments appeared productive either ~90% or ~30% of the time.

Sequences were obtained from PBMCs. V usage is TRBV6-1 and J usage is TRBJ2-5; D unresolved. The clonotype comes from a woman in her thirties or forties in good health and CMV-seronegative. CDR3 protein: CASSELETQYF. CDR3 nucleotide sequence: TGTGCCAGCAGTGAACTGGAGACCCAGTACTTC.